Listed here are 19 T cell receptor beta chains from one sample, sequenced in a study of cytomegalovirus exposure and HLA in healthy donors. 60 Vbeta and 13 Jbeta primers were used in PCR. The assay was immunoSEQ multiplex PCR, and TCRdb's table has in-frame clones only and misses some. Of roughly 160,000 clones in the sample, approximately 70% are singletons; the top ten hold about 5.4%. Sequenced: PBMCs. Receptor source: a woman aged 18-29 years in good health and CMV-seropositive.

This clone turned up a few times. The chain couples TRBV5-6 to TRBJ2-3; 8 bases map to TRBD1. The CDR3 consists of 14 residues. Germline V CDR1 and CDR2: SGHDT, YYEEEE. With 5 bases clipped from V and 5 bases from J, the junction kept 7 bases outside the gene matches. In DNA, the CDR3 is TGTGCCAGCAGTTCTGACAGGGGTATAGATACGCAGTATTTT. Translation: CASSSDRGIDTQYF.

This clone was recorded a few times. The chain joins TRBV18 to TRBJ1-1; 8 positions agree with TRBD1. Germline trimming cut 2 bases from V and 0 bases from J; bases unmatched to any gene: 8. The CDR3 totals 17 residues. CDR1 and CDR2 from the germline V gene are KGHSH and LQKENI. The CDR3 is CASSPSGTGPLNTEAFF. The CDR3 DNA reads TGTGCCAGCTCACCATCCGGGACAGGTCCCTTGAACACTGAAGCTTTCTTT.

V is TRBV19 and J is TRBJ2-7; TRBD1 is a possible D gene (5 bases). This CDR3 has 12 amino acids. Germline CDR1 LNHDA, CDR2 SQIVND (reference sequence). V was trimmed by 5 bases and J by 5 bases, leaving 10 bases between them. CDR3 sequence reads: CASSERGNEQYF. The CDR3 DNA sequence: TGTGCCAGTAGTGAAAGGGGCAACGAGCAGTACTTC.

The genes are TRBV30 and TRBJ1-1; TRBD1 matches 9 bases. Looked up from germline, CDR1 is GTSNPN and CDR2 is SVGIG (reference sequence). The V gene end was trimmed by 2 bases and the J gene end by 4 bases; junction bases not matched to a gene: 11. This CDR3 is 16 amino acids long. The CDR3 nucleotides read TGTGCCTGGAGTTACAGAACAGGGGGCTCTGTCACTGAAGCTTTCTTT. Translating it yields CAWSYRTGGSVTEAFF. Full variable domain (outside the CDR3, taken from reference TRBV30 and TRBJ1-1): SQTIHQWPATLVQPVGSPLSLECTVEGTSNPNLYWYRQAAGRGLQLLFYSVGIGQISSEVPQNLSASRPQDRQFILSSKKLLLSDSGFYLCAWSYRTGGSVTEAFFGQGTRLTVV.

The rearrangement links TRBV4-1 to TRBJ2-7, with 9 bases lining up with TRBD1. The V and J ends lost 1 base and 3 bases, in that order; junction bases with no gene match: 4. Germline CDR1 MGHRA, CDR2 YSYEKL. The CDR3 covers 15 residues. For the CDR3, the DNA is TGCGCCAGCAGCCAAGTTTGGACAGGGGTCTACGAGCAGTACTTC. Residues: CASSQVWTGVYEQYF.

This clone occurred a few times. This chain uses TRBV6-5 with TRBJ2-1, with 7 bases aligning to TRBD1. V lost 5 bases, J lost 0 bases, and 4 bases stayed unmatched. Germline V gene lookup returns CDR1 MNHEY and CDR2 SVGAGI. This CDR3 is built from 15 residues. CDR3 region: CASSATGDSYNEQFF. The CDR3 bases are TGTGCCAGCAGTGCCACAGGGGACTCCTACAATGAGCAGTTCTTC.

This clone appeared a single time. The rearrangement links TRBV1 to TRBJ2-1; TRBD1, the table's D call, lacks a check against the DNA. TRBV1 is annotated as a pseudogene. The CDR3 loop spans 13 amino acids. The CDR3 DNA reads as TGCACCAGCAGCCACACAGTCTACAATGAGCAGTTCTTC. Residues: CTSSHTVYNEQFF.

This sequence joins TRBV27 and TRBJ2-1; weak D call: TRBD2 (7 bases). CDR3 length: 15 amino acids. From germline, CDR1 is MNHEY and CDR2 SMNVEV (reference sequence). The ends were cut back, 3 bases at V and 5 bases at J, with 14 bases in the middle. CDR3 sequence reads: CASSFLGGADNEQFF. The CDR3, as DNA: TGTGCCAGCAGTTTTTTGGGGGGGGCCGACAATGAGCAGTTCTTC.

This chain's CDR3 is CASTLQGNTGELFF. The CDR3 DNA is TGTGCCAGCACCTTACAGGGTAACACCGGGGAGCTGTTTTTT. The chain combines TRBV5-4 with TRBJ2-2; D possibly corresponds to TRBD1 (6 bases). Trimming took off 6 bases at V and 2 bases at J, with 11 bases between the two ends. The CDR3 has 14 residues. Germline CDR1 reads SGHNT; CDR2 reads YYREEE (reference sequence).

V and J are TRBV9 and TRBJ1-6; TRBD1 is a possible D gene (5 bases). Germline V gene lookup returns CDR1 SGDLS and CDR2 YYNGEE. The CDR3 runs 14 residues. V was trimmed by 2 bases and J by 7 bases, leaving 10 bases between them. DNA of the CDR3: TGTGCCAGCAGCGTTCGGGGGGACAATTCACCCCTCCACTTT. It codes for CASSVRGDNSPLHF.

The gene calls are TRBV7-2 and TRBJ1-5; D is unclear. The ends were cut back, 2 bases at V and 0 bases at J, with 8 bases in the middle. CDR3 length equals 15 residues. Looked up from germline, CDR1 is SGHTA and CDR2 is FQGNSA. The CDR3 sequence is CASSLFSDSNQPQHF. CDR3 nucleotide sequence: TGTGCCAGCAGCTTATTCTCAGATAGCAATCAGCCCCAGCATTTT.

The V and J genes are TRBV30 and TRBJ1-4, with a possible D match to TRBD1 (5 bases). CDR3 length: 15 residues. V gave up 1 base and J gave up 1 base, with 10 bases separating them. Looked up from germline, CDR1 is GTSNPN and CDR2 is SVGIG (reference sequence). Here the CDR3 reads CAWSDLQETNEKLFF. The CDR3 coding sequence is TGTGCCTGGAGTGACCTACAGGAAACTAATGAAAAACTGTTTTTT. The complete variable domain, with remaining parts taken from reference TRBV30 and TRBJ1-4, reads SQTIHQWPATLVQPVGSPLSLECTVEGTSNPNLYWYRQAAGRGLQLLFYSVGIGQISSEVPQNLSASRPQDRQFILSSKKLLLSDSGFYLCAWSDLQETNEKLFFGSGTQLSVL.

The chain uses TRBV9 and TRBJ2-7, with D possibly being TRBD2 (6 bases). The CDR3 has 12 amino acids. V gave up 3 bases and J gave up 6 bases, with 10 bases separating them. Germline V lookup: CDR1 SGDLS, CDR2 YYNGEE. DNA of the CDR3: TGTGCCAGCAGCGCGCGGGGAGGCGAGCAGTACTTC. It specifies CASSARGGEQYF.

This clone was picked up a small number of times. The chain combines TRBV11-3 with TRBJ2-4; 9 bases match TRBD1. Germline CDR1 SGHNT, CDR2 YENEEA. Germline trimming cut 5 bases from V and 7 bases from J; bases unmatched to any gene: 3. The CDR3 consists of 13 residues. This chain's CDR3 is CASSGDRGNIQYF. The CDR3 DNA is TGTGCCAGCAGCGGAGACAGGGGGAACATTCAGTACTTC.

This chain links TRBV10-1 with TRBJ2-6; D is ambiguous. The CDR3 runs 16 residues. Looked up from germline, CDR1 is WNHNN and CDR2 is SYGVQD (reference sequence). V was clipped by 7 bases and J by 0 bases, with 13 bases between them. In nucleotides, the CDR3 is TGCGCCAGCAAAGAAGGAAGACTCTCTGGGGCCAACGTCCTGACTTTC. The encoded protein is CASKEGRLSGANVLTF.

V is TRBV9 and J is TRBJ2-2; D call uncertain. CDR3 length: 12 amino acids. Trimming pared 0 bases from V and 7 bases from J, leaving 4 bases between. Germline lookup yields CDR1 SGDLS and CDR2 YYNGEE. The CDR3: CASSVVGGELFF. Here the CDR3 DNA reads TGTGCCAGCAGCGTAGTCGGCGGGGAGCTGTTTTTT.

V is TRBV19 and J is TRBJ1-2; possible D gene TRBD1, 6 bases. CDR1 LNHDA and CDR2 SQIVND come from the germline V gene (reference sequence). V gave up 3 bases and J gave up 0 bases, with 14 bases separating them. The CDR3 is 16 amino acids. The CDR3 DNA reads TGTGCCAGTAGTATCTCAGGGGATTTTACTAACTATGGCTACACCTTC. The encoded protein is CASSISGDFTNYGYTF.

The chain couples TRBV2 to TRBJ2-5, with TRBD1 matching over 9 bases. The J call may not be correct, given that the DNA end is closer to TRBJ2-7. This CDR3 is built from 14 residues. The germline V gene has CDR1 SNHLY and CDR2 FYNNEI. The CDR3 DNA reads as TGTGCCAGCAGGGGACAGGGTAGCAGCTACGAGCAGTACTTC. Its translation: CASRGQGSSYEQYF.

The rearrangement links TRBV7-9 to TRBJ2-3, with 8 bases identical to TRBD2. The germline V gene encodes CDR1 SEHNR and CDR2 FQNEAQ (reference sequence). Trimming at V came to 5 bases and at J to 2 bases, leaving 12 bases not matched to a gene. The CDR3 is made up of 17 amino acids. This CDR3 is CASSQFSGASLTDTQYF. The DNA of the CDR3 is TGTGCCAGCAGCCAATTTAGCGGGGCCTCTCTCACAGATACGCAGTATTTT.